This T cell receptor (beta chain) came from a study of T cell responses to AZD1222 COVID-19 vaccine. Study outcomes and limitations: Possibly, clonal diversity was underestimated; donors were largely white British and included more females.

The CDR3 length is 17 residues. V gave up 5 bases and J gave up 7 bases, with 21 bases separating them. Germline V lookup: CDR1 KGHSH, CDR2 LQKENI. Clones were read by immunoSEQ multiplex PCR, and TCRdb kept only the in-frame ones, dropping some. The top ten hold approximately 3.5% of the sample, which has about 120,000 clones, roughly 90% seen once. Note on this clone: Its specificity is not known.

The chain links TRBV18 to TRBJ1-6, with D unresolved. The TCR sequence derives from an adult in good health. This sample comprised peripheral blood, obtained on day 0 of AZD1222 vaccination. The CDR3, as DNA: TGTGCCAGCTCAGCTACCCGGTCGGGTCGACGAAATTCACCCCTCCACTTT. Its translation is CASSATRSGRRNSPLHF. The full variable domain, completed using reference TRBV18 and TRBJ1-6, is NAGVMQNPRHLVRRRGQEARLRCSPMKGHSHVYWYRQLPEEGLKFMVYLQKENIIDESGMPKERFSAEFPKEGPSILRIQQVVRGDSAAYFCASSATRSGRRNSPLHFGNGTRLTVT.